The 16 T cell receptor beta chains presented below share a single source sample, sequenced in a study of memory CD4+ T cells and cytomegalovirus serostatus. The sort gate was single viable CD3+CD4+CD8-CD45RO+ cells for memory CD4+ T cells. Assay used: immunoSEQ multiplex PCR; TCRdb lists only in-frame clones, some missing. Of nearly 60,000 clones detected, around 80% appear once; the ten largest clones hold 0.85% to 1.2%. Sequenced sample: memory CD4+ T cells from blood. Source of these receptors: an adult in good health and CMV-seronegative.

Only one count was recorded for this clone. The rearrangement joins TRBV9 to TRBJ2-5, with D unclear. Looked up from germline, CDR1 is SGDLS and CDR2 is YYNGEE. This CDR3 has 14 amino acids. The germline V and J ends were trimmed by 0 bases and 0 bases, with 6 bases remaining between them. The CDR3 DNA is TGTGCCAGCAGCGTAGGAGGTCACCAAGAGACCCAGTACTTC. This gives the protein CASSVGGHQETQYF.

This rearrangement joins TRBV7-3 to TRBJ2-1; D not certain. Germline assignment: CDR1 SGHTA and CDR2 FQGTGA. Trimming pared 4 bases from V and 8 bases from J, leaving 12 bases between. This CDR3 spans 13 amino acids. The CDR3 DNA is TGTGCCAGCAGCTCCTCCGCTGACTATGAGCAGTTCTTC. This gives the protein CASSSSADYEQFF.

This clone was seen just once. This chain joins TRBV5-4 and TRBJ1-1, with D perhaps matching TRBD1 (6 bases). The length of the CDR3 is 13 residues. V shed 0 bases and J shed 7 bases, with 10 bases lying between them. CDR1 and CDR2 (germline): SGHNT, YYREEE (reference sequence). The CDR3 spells CASSLEGDGEAFF. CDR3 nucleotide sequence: TGTGCCAGCAGCTTGGAGGGGGATGGTGAAGCTTTCTTT.

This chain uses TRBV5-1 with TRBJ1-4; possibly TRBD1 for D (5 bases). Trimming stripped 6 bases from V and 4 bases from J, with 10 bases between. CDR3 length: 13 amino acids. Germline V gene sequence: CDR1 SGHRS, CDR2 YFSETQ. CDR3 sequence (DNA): TGCGCCAGCAAGGGGCAGGGTAATGAAAAACTGTTTTTT. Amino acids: CASKGQGNEKLFF.

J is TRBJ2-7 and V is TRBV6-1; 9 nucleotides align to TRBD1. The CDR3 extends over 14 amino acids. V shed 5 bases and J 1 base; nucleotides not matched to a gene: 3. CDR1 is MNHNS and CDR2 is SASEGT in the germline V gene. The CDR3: CASSPTGGSYEQYF. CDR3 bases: TGTGCCAGCAGTCCGACAGGGGGATCCTACGAGCAGTACTTC.

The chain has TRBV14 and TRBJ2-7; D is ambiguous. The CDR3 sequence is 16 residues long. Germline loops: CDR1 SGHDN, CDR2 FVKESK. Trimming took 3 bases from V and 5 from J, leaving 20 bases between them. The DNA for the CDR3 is TGTGCCAGCAGCCATTATCTTAGTACTAAATTTCACGAGCAGTACTTC. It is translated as CASSHYLSTKFHEQYF.

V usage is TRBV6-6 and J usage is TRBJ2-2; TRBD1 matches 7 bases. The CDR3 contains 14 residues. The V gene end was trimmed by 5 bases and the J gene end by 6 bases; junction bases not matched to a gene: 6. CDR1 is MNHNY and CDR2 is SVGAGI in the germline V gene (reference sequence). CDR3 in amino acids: CASSQTGIPGELFF. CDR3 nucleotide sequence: TGTGCCAGCAGTCAGACAGGGATCCCCGGGGAGCTGTTTTTT.

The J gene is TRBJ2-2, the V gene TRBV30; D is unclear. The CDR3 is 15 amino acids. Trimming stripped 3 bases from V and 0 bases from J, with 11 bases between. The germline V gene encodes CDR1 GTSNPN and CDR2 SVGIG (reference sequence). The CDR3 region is CAWRRMTPNTGELFF. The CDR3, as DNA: TGTGCCTGGAGAAGGATGACCCCGAACACCGGGGAGCTGTTTTTT.

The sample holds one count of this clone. The CDR3 region is CASSLVSRGHYGYTF. As DNA, the CDR3 is TGTGCCAGCAGTTTAGTAAGCCGGGGGCACTATGGCTACACCTTC. J is TRBJ1-2 and V is TRBV6-1, with D maybe TRBD1 (6 bases). Trimming pared 5 bases from V and 3 bases from J, leaving 16 bases between. The germline CDR1 and CDR2 sequences are MNHNS and SASEGT. The CDR3 has 15 amino acids.

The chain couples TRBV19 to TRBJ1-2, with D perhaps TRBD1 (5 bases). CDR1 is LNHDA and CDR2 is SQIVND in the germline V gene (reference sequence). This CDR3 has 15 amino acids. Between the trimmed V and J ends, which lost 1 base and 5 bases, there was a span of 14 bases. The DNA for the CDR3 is TGTGCCAGTAGTATAGGGGCAGGGCGGACTTATGGCTACACCTTC. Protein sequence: CASSIGAGRTYGYTF.

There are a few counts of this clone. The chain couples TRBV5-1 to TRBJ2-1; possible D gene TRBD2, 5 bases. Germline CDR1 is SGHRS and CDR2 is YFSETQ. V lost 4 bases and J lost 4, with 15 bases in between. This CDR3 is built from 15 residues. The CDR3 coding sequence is TGCGCCAGCAGCCCCATGTACGAGGGATACAATGAGCAGTTCTTC. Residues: CASSPMYEGYNEQFF.

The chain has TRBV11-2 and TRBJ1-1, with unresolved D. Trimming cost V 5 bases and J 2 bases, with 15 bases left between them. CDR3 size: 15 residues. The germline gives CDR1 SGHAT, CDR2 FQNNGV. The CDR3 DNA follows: TGTGCCAGCAGCCTCCAAGCAGGAGGAAACACTGAAGCTTTCTTT. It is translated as CASSLQAGGNTEAFF.

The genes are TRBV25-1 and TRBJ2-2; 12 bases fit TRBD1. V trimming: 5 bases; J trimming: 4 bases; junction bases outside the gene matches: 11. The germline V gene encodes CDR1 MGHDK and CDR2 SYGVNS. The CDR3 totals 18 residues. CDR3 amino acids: CASSSPKGQGAGTGELFF. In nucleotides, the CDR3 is TGTGCCAGCAGTTCCCCTAAGGGACAGGGGGCAGGCACCGGGGAGCTGTTTTTT.

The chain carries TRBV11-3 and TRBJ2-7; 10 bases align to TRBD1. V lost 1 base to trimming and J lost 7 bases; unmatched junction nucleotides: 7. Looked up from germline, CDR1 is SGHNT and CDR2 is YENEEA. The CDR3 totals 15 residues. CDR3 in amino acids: CASSLVTGGVGEQYF. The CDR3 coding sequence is TGTGCCAGCAGCTTAGTGACAGGGGGCGTCGGGGAGCAGTACTTC. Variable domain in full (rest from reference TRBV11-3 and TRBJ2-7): EAGVVQSPRYKIIEKKQPVAFWCNPISGHNTLYWYLQNLGQGPELLIRYENEEAVDDSQLPKDRFSAERLKGVDSTLKIQPAELGDSAVYLCASSLVTGGVGEQYFGPGTRLTVT.

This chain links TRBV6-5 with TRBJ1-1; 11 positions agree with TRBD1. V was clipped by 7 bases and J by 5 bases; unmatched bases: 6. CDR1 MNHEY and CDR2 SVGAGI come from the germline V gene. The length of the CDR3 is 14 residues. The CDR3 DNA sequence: TGTGCCAGCAACAGGGGGACAGGGGGAACTGAAGCTTTCTTT. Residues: CASNRGTGGTEAFF.

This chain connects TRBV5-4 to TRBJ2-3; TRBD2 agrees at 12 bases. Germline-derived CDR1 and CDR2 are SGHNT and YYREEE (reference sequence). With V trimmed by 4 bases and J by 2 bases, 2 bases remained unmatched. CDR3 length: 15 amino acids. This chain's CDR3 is CASSRLAGDTDTQYF. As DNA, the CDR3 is TGTGCCAGCAGCCGACTAGCGGGGGACACAGATACGCAGTATTTT.